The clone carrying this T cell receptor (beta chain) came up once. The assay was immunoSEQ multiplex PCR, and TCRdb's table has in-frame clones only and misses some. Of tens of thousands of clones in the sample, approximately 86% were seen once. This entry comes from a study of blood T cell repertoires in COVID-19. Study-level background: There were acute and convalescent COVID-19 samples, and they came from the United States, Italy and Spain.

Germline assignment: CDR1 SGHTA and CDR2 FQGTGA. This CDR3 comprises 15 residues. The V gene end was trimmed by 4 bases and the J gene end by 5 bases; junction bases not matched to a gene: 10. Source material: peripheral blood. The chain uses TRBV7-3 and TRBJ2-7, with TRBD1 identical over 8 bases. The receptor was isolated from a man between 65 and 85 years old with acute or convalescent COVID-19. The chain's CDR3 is CASSSTQGEPNEQYF. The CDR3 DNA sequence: TGTGCCAGCAGCTCCACACAGGGGGAGCCCAACGAGCAGTACTTC. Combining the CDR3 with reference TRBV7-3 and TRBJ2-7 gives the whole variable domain GAGVSQTPSNKVTEKGKYVELRCDPISGHTALYWYRQSLGQGPEFLIYFQGTGAADDSGLPNDRFFAVRPEGSVSTLKIQRTERGDSAVYLCASSSTQGEPNEQYFGPGTRLTVT.